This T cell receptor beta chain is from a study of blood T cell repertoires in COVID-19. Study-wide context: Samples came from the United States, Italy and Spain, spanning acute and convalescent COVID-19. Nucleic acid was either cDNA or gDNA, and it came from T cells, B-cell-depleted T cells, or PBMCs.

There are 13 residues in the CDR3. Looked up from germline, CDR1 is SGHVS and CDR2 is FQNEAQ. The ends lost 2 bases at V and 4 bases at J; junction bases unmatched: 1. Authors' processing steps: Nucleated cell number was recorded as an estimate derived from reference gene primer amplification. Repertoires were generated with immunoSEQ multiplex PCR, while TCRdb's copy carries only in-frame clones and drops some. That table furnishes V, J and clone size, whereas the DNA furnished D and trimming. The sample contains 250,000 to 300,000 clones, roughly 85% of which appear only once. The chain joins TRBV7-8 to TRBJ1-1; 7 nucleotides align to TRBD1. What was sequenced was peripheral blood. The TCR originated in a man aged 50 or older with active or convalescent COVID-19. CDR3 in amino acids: CASSLTGATEAFF. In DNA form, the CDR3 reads TGTGCCAGCAGCTTAACAGGGGCCACTGAAGCTTTCTTT.